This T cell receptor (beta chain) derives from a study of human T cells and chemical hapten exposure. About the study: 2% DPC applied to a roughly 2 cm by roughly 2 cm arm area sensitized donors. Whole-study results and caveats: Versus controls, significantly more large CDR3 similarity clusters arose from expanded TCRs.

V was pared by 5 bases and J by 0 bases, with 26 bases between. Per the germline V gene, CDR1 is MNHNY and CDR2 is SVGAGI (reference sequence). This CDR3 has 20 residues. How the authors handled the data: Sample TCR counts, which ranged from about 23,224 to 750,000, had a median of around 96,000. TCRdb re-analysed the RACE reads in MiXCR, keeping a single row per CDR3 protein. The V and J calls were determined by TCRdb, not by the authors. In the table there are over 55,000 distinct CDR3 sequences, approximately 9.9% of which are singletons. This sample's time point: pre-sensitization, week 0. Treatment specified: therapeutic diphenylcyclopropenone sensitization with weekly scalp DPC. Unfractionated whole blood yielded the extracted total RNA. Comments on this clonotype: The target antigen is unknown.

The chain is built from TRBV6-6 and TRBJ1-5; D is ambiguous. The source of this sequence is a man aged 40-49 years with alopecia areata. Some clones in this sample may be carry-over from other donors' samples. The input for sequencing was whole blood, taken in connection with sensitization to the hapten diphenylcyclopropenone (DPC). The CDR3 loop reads CASSPQSAIMAGYSNQPQHF. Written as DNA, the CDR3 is TGTGCCAGCAGTCCACAATCAGCAATAATGGCAGGCTATAGCAATCAGCCCCAGCATTTT.